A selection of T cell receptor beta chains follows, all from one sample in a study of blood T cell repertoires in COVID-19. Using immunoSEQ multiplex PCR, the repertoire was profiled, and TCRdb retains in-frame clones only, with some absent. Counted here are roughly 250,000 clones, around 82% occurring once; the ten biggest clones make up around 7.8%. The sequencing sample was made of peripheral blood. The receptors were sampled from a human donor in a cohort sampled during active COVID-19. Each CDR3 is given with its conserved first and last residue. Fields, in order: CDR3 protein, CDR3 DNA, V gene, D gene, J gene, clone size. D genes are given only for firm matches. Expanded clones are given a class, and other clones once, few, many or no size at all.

CDR3: CATGMRGQGLYNEQFF
DNA: TGTGCCACCGGCATGCGGGGACAGGGCCTGTACAATGAGCAGTTCTTC
V: TRBV24-1
D: TRBD1
J: TRBJ2-1
size: .

CDR3: CASSAGTDLYEQYF
DNA: TGTGCCAGTTCCGCCGGGACAGACCTCTACGAGCAGTACTTC
V: TRBV5-4
D: TRBD1
J: TRBJ2-7
size: .

CDR3: CASSSGPGVAGLSGANVLTF
DNA: TGCGCCAGCAGCTCGGGACCGGGGGTAGCGGGGCTCTCTGGGGCCAACGTCCTGACTTTC
V: TRBV5-1
D: TRBD2
J: TRBJ2-6
size: .

CDR3: CASSLPQGRNSPLHF
DNA: TGTGCCAGCAGCTTACCCCAGGGGAGAAATTCACCCCTCCACTTT
V: TRBV7-9
D: .
J: TRBJ1-6
size: .

CDR3: CASSPRGFRVNTEAFF
DNA: TGTGCCAGCTCACCCAGGGGTTTTAGGGTGAACACTGAAGCTTTCTTT
V: TRBV18
D: .
J: TRBJ1-1
size: once

CDR3: CASSPSWGGVDTQYF
DNA: TGTGCCAGCTCACCGTCATGGGGGGGCGTAGATACGCAGTATTTT
V: TRBV18
D: .
J: TRBJ2-3
size: .

CDR3: CASSLDPRTVNEKLFF
DNA: TGTGCCAGCAGCTTAGACCCACGGACAGTAAATGAAAAACTGTTTTTT
V: TRBV7-2
D: .
J: TRBJ1-4
size: .

CDR3: CATQTGTGIGGEAFF
DNA: TGTGCCACTCAAACAGGGACAGGGATTGGCGGTGAAGCTTTCTTT
V: TRBV19
D: TRBD1
J: TRBJ1-1
size: .

CDR3: CASSHHKRGAGIETQYF
DNA: TGTGCCAGCAGCCACCATAAGCGGGGGGCAGGTATAGAGACCCAGTACTTC
V: TRBV28
D: TRBD2
J: TRBJ2-5
size: .

CDR3: CASSELRGQGYEQYF
DNA: TGTGCCAGCAGTGAACTGAGGGGGCAGGGTTACGAGCAGTACTTC
V: TRBV6-1
D: TRBD1
J: TRBJ2-7
size: few

CDR3: CTSIEAGTLKQFF
DNA: TGCACCAGCATTGAAGCGGGGACTTTAAAGCAGTTCTTC
V: TRBV1
D: .
J: TRBJ2-1
size: .

CDR3: CASSATRQGRDQPQHF
DNA: TGTGCCAGCAGTGCTACCCGACAGGGCAGGGATCAGCCCCAGCATTTT
V: TRBV2
D: TRBD1
J: TRBJ1-5
size: once

CDR3: CASSLGYGGSSYNSPLHF
DNA: TGCGCCAGCAGCTTGGGCTATGGGGGCAGCTCCTATAATTCACCCCTCCACTTT
V: TRBV5-1
D: .
J: TRBJ1-6
size: .

CDR3: CASSPKRSGIGTEAFF
DNA: TGTGCCAGCTCACCAAAAAGATCAGGGATCGGCACTGAAGCTTTCTTT
V: TRBV18
D: .
J: TRBJ1-1
size: .

CDR3: CASSPVGRGNEQFF
DNA: TGTGCCAGCAGCCCCGTCGGAAGAGGCAATGAGCAGTTCTTC
V: TRBV5-6
D: .
J: TRBJ2-1
size: .

CDR3: CASSPGLAGGRWSYEQYF
DNA: TGTGCCAGCAGCCCCGGACTAGCGGGAGGTCGATGGTCCTACGAGCAGTACTTC
V: TRBV5-6
D: TRBD2
J: TRBJ2-7
size: .

CDR3: CASSRLDRTYEQYF
DNA: TGTGCCAGTAGTCGTTTGGACAGGACCTACGAGCAGTACTTC
V: TRBV19
D: TRBD1
J: TRBJ2-7
size: few

CDR3: CASTRGGSYGYTF
DNA: TGTGCCAGCACGAGGGGGGGGAGCTATGGCTACACCTTC
V: TRBV6-5
D: .
J: TRBJ1-2
size: .

CDR3: CASSIRQGNTGELFF
DNA: TGTGCCAGTAGTATCAGACAGGGAAACACCGGGGAGCTGTTTTTT
V: TRBV19
D: TRBD1
J: TRBJ2-2
size: few

CDR3: CASSEAAGGGVYGYTF
DNA: TGCGCCAGCAGTGAGGCGGCAGGGGGCGGTGTCTATGGCTACACCTTC
V: TRBV10-2
D: TRBD1
J: TRBJ1-2
size: .

CDR3: CASSLDAGVLNTEAFF
DNA: TGCGCCAGCAGCTTGGACGCGGGGGTCCTGAACACTGAAGCTTTCTTT
V: TRBV5-1
D: .
J: TRBJ1-1
size: .

CDR3: CASSGQPEGPQYTQYF
DNA: TGTGCCAGCAGTGGCCAGCCTGAAGGCCCACAGTATACGCAGTATTTT
V: TRBV6-1
D: .
J: TRBJ2-3
size: .

CDR3: CASSSGTGNKELFF
DNA: TGTGCCAGCAGCTCCGGGACAGGGAATAAGGAACTGTTTTTT
V: TRBV7-9
D: TRBD1
J: TRBJ1-4
size: .

CDR3: CAISLSDTTDTQYF
DNA: TGTGCCATCAGTTTATCAGACACCACAGATACGCAGTATTTT
V: TRBV10-3
D: .
J: TRBJ2-3
size: few

CDR3: CASSDSGSRTDTQYF
DNA: TGTGCCAGCAGTGATAGCGGGAGTCGTACAGATACGCAGTATTTT
V: TRBV2
D: TRBD2
J: TRBJ2-3
size: once

CDR3: CASSPRGGHSNQPQHF
DNA: TGTGCCAGCTCACCCCGGGGGGGCCATAGCAATCAGCCCCAGCATTTT
V: TRBV18
D: .
J: TRBJ1-5
size: .

CDR3: CASSPVWVRIYEQYF
DNA: TGTGCCAGCAGCCCCGTTTGGGTCAGGATCTACGAGCAGTACTTC
V: TRBV11-1
D: .
J: TRBJ2-7
size: .

CDR3: CSVGEFATNEKLFF
DNA: TGCAGCGTCGGGGAGTTTGCAACTAATGAAAAACTGTTTTTT
V: TRBV29-1
D: .
J: TRBJ1-4
size: .

CDR3: CASSLGGGRPNEQFF
DNA: TGTGCTAGCAGCTTAGGCGGCGGGAGACCCAATGAGCAGTTCTTC
V: TRBV7-7
D: TRBD2
J: TRBJ2-1
size: .

CDR3: CASSYSGGADTQYF
DNA: TGTGCCAGTAGTTACAGCGGGGGGGCAGATACGCAGTATTTT
V: TRBV19
D: TRBD2
J: TRBJ2-3
size: once

CDR3: CASSQETGWGGYTF
DNA: TGCGCCAGCAGCCAAGAGACAGGCTGGGGTGGCTACACCTTC
V: TRBV4-3
D: .
J: TRBJ1-2
size: .

CDR3: CASSEDRGEETQYF
DNA: TGTGCCAGCAGTGAGGACAGGGGGGAAGAGACCCAGTACTTC
V: TRBV2
D: TRBD1
J: TRBJ2-5
size: .

CDR3: CASSGKLNQPQHF
DNA: TGTGCCAGCAGCGGGAAGTTAAATCAGCCCCAGCATTTT
V: TRBV12-3/TRBV12-4
D: .
J: TRBJ1-5
size: .

CDR3: CASSEGTGRPYGYTF
DNA: TGTGCCAGCAGTGAAGGGACAGGCCGACCCTATGGCTACACCTTC
V: TRBV6-1
D: TRBD1
J: TRBJ1-2
size: .

CDR3: CASSFPPGQPDEQFF
DNA: TGCGCCAGCAGCTTCCCCCCGGGACAGCCGGATGAGCAGTTCTTC
V: TRBV5-1
D: TRBD1
J: TRBJ2-1
size: few

CDR3: CASSLGQGLEKLFF
DNA: TGTGCCAGCAGCTTGGGGCAGGGGCTTGAAAAACTGTTTTTT
V: TRBV5-8
D: .
J: TRBJ1-4
size: .

CDR3: CASSPQVTGELFF
DNA: TGCGCCAGCAGCCCGCAGGTTACGGGGGAGCTGTTTTTT
V: TRBV4-1
D: .
J: TRBJ2-2
size: .

CDR3: CASSFDSRETQYF
DNA: TGTGCCAGCAGCTTCGACTCTAGAGAGACCCAGTACTTC
V: TRBV5-4
D: .
J: TRBJ2-5
size: .

CDR3: CASSLGTPGLAGGTQYF
DNA: TGCGCCAGCAGCTTGGGGACACCGGGACTAGCTGGCGGGACCCAGTACTTC
V: TRBV5-1
D: TRBD2
J: TRBJ2-5
size: .

CDR3: CASSQQGYEQFF
DNA: TGTGCCAGCAGTCAACAGGGCTATGAGCAGTTCTTC
V: TRBV6-2/TRBV6-3
D: .
J: TRBJ2-1
size: .

CDR3: CASSQVSQASDTQYF
DNA: TGTGCCAGCAGCCAAGTTTCACAGGCGTCAGATACGCAGTATTTT
V: TRBV4-2
D: .
J: TRBJ2-3
size: .

CDR3: CASSLDGGSYEQYF
DNA: TGTGCCAGCAGCTTAGATGGCGGCTCCTACGAGCAGTACTTC
V: TRBV7-9
D: .
J: TRBJ2-7
size: .

CDR3: CSGRTDSYEQYF
DNA: TGCAGCGGCCGGACAGACTCCTACGAGCAGTACTTC
V: TRBV29-1
D: .
J: TRBJ2-7
size: .

CDR3: CASSLEPGVWELFF
DNA: TGCGCCAGCAGCTTGGAGCCAGGGGTTTGGGAGCTGTTTTTT
V: TRBV5-1
D: .
J: TRBJ2-2
size: few

CDR3: CASSLRARLREAGNTIYF
DNA: TGTGCCAGCAGCCTCCGTGCCCGACTCAGGGAGGCAGGAAACACCATATATTTT
V: TRBV11-2
D: .
J: TRBJ1-3
size: .